Here is one T cell receptor beta chain with its context. There is no known antigen for this receptor. No base quality information exists; no much larger clone differs at one position. The High Capacity cDNA Reverse Transcription Kit was used to reverse transcribe all of the isolated RNA, meaning that expressed TCRB transcripts were what got sequenced. Naive, central memory and regulatory T cell samples underwent deep immunoSEQ sequencing, averaging roughly 3.3 million total reads per sample. After sorted cells were lysed in RLT buffer, RNA was extracted with DNase-treated RNeasy Micro or Mini kits, with the choice depending on cell number. To prevent cross-contamination, every cell subset was processed on its own, while patient and healthy donor samples were processed together. The immunoSEQ multiplex PCR was used to amplify TCRB sequences from cDNA, yielding 87-bp fragments that span the CDR3 region. Sequencing of the amplicons was done on the Illumina HiSeq platform. The original pipeline was this. PCR bias was computationally corrected using synthetic template baselines, reads within Hamming distance 2 were collapsed, and singletons that could not be merged were discarded. Reads were aligned against IMGT to assign V, D and J genes, CDR3 length and insertions or deletions at six rearrangement sites. Within each subset, clonotype counts were normalized to the number of sorted cells before true diversity and Gini coefficients were calculated with the tcR R package. Repertoire sharing was quantified using the overlap coefficient calculated on TCRB nucleotide sequences. Out-of-frame TCRB sequences from naive cells were analyzed to stand in for the pre-selection repertoire. In its TCRdb copy, this immuneACCESS table keeps in-frame sequences only and misses some clones. Where compared with another copy, unresolved V genes explain less than half of these, and the others have no known cause. D and trimming were read from the DNA, whereas the V and J calls and clone size are those reported in that table. The sample table records some 400,000 clones; approximately 16% of these occur just once. The top ten hold roughly 0.019% of the sample.

These data belong to a study of beta chain features in type 1 diabetes (dated by TCRdb to 2016 to 2019). A note on the overall study: No differences in mean age, gender distribution, total cell number or subset yield were found between patients and healthy donors. In the study, recently diagnosed type 1 diabetes patients and matched healthy donors were compared on the TCRB repertoires of their sorted circulating CD4+ T cell subsets. Regulatory and stem cell-like memory subsets were isolated from only 8 patients and roughly eight healthy donors, whereas naive and central memory subsets came from all 28 donors. A total of about 110 million sorted cells were examined across all samples, and the number of cells per subset was strongly correlated with RNA yield.

Between the V and J ends, shortened by 4 bases and 5 bases respectively, the junction contains 15 bases. Sequences SGHTA (CDR1) and FQGNSA (CDR2) are obtained from the germline V gene. The CDR3, cysteine through phenylalanine, is 15 amino acids long. CDR3 DNA is the only sequence kept; it has 45 bases, read in frame from the first base. From each donor, a single peripheral blood sample of 90 to 150 mL on average was drawn into heparinised tubes. Naive, central memory, regulatory and stem cell-like memory CD4+ T cells were sorted on a BD FACSAria II using a panel including CD45RO, CCR7, CD25, CD127, CD95 and CD27. A purity above 95% was achieved for all sorted populations. PBMCs were isolated right away by Lymphoprep density gradient centrifugation and were stained directly, without culture. So that batch effects would be minimized, each experiment stained and sorted samples in pairs, pairing one healthy donor with one patient.

Beyond this particular receptor, the publication reports: Because cDNA was sequenced instead of genomic DNA, activated cells with high expression could be over-represented, although the groups did not differ in activation or CD3 levels. Shorter templates might have been favored by PCR, but patient and control samples were amplified and corrected together, so both groups would have been affected equally by any skew. At VDJ recombination sites, patients with type 1 diabetes made fewer insertions and deleted more nucleotides, a pattern implying thymic rearrangement abnormalities. Type 1 diabetes patients showed a moderate but significant shortening of TCRB CDR3 length in all four CD4+ subsets. HLA sub-analyses involved small numbers of individuals, so any influence of HLA type on TCRB rearrangement remained unresolved. Naive, central memory and regulatory TCRB repertoires appeared more similar among patients than among healthy donors.

The sequence was collected from a woman under 30 in good health. What was sequenced was naive CD4+ T cells from blood. The sample's cell subset or site label, in plain terms: true naive CD4+ T cells. The chain joins TRBV7-2 to TRBJ1-5; tentative D gene TRBD1, with 5 bases matching. The CDR3 region reads CASSWGRGGDQPQHF. The base sequence is TGTGCCAGCAGCTGGGGAAGGGGAGGCGATCAGCCCCAGCATTTT.